This TCR beta chain emerged from a study of cytomegalovirus exposure and HLA in healthy donors. On the study more broadly: Clustering assigned 70% to 85% of the 350 to 400 genotyped donors to the Caucasian-associated ancestry cluster. Study results and limitations: Productive rates of about 87% or about 30% were seen for most TCR beta V segments in an earlier analysis.

This PCR relied on a set of 60 Vbeta primers and 13 Jbeta primers. Clones were sequenced by immunoSEQ multiplex PCR, and TCRdb holds only the in-frame ones, with some missing. This table has 150,000 to 200,000 clones, about 79% appearing once. Comments on this clone: Its antigen remains unknown.

In nominal health when sampled, donors likely had unrecorded immune exposures nonetheless. The CDR3 extends over 16 amino acids. Germline CDR1 reads MDHEN; CDR2 reads SYDVKM. V shed 4 bases and J 5 bases; nucleotides not matched to a gene: 9. The chain carries TRBV28 and TRBJ2-1; 9 nucleotides line up with TRBD2. The receptor was derived from a woman between 45 and 65 years old in good health and CMV-seronegative. The sequenced material came from PBMCs. The CDR3 DNA is TGTGCCAGCAGTTGGCCTGGCCGACTAGCGGACAATGAGCAGTTCTTC. It encodes CASSWPGRLADNEQFF.